This T cell receptor (beta chain) was captured by sequencing in a study of blood T cell repertoires in COVID-19. The wider study: Sources were T cells, B-cell-depleted T cells, or PBMCs; the material itself was cDNA or gDNA.

A single count supports this clone. With 2 bases removed from V and 4 bases from J, the gap between germline ends came to 6 bases. This CDR3 has 13 amino acids. CDR1 and CDR2 (germline): WSHSY, SAAADI. In the authors' methods: Amplification of reference gene primers was used by the study to estimate nucleated cell counts. The method was immunoSEQ multiplex PCR; TCRdb's version includes in-frame clones alone and lacks a portion of them. The D gene and trimming were derived from the DNA, and the V and J assignments and clone size from that table. This table has tens of thousands of clones, 82% appearing once.

This chain links TRBV10-2 with TRBJ1-3, with D possibly being TRBD1 (6 bases). This receptor was taken from a man older than 75 with active COVID-19. Sequencing input: peripheral blood. CDR3 region: CASSETGGNTIYF. The CDR3 DNA is TGCGCCAGCAGTGAGACAGGGGGAAACACCATATATTTT.